Sequencing of this TCR beta chain was carried out in a study of control samples from healthy donors and cancer patients. Germline loops: CDR1 PRHDT, CDR2 FYEKMQ (reference sequence). This CDR3 is 14 amino acids long. Trimming shortened V by 3 bases and J by 2 bases, and 9 bases separated the two germline ends. Method: immunoSEQ multiplex PCR; TCRdb's copy keeps in-frame clones and lacks some. The sample lists under 100,000 clones; about 89% were seen once. The receptor's source is a woman between 50 and 59 years old with colorectal cancer. Sequencing was performed on PBMCs. V and J are TRBV13 and TRBJ2-3; a weak D match, TRBD2 (6 bases). This CDR3 reads CASSLGGITDTQYF. The CDR3 DNA reads as TGTGCCAGCAGCTTGGGGGGAATCACAGATACGCAGTATTTT.